Listed below are T cell receptor beta chains from one sample, sequenced in a study of blood T cell repertoires in COVID-19. Libraries were prepared by immunoSEQ multiplex PCR; TCRdb keeps only in-frame clonotypes and omits some of them. The sample has 100,000 to 150,000 clones, about 88% seen once. The sequencing sample was made of PBMCs or T cells enriched from blood (not recorded which). The receptors stem from a man aged 40-49 years with acute COVID-19. Each CDR3 is given with its conserved first and last residue. A D gene is named only where the DNA matches it firmly. Not every row has a clone size; where given, it reads once, few, many or a size class.

clone size,V gene,J gene,D gene,CDR3 DNA,CDR3 protein
-,TRBV4-1,TRBJ1-1,TRBD1,TGCGCCAGCAGCCAAGGAACCGGGACAGCGAACACTGAAGCTTTCTTT,CASSQGTGTANTEAFF
once,TRBV7-2,TRBJ1-2,TRBD1,TGTGCCAGCAGCTTAGGTGGACAGGGCTATGGCTACACCTTC,CASSLGGQGYGYTF
-,TRBV9,TRBJ2-1,-,TGTGCCAGCAGCGTAGGCGGGGTCGAGCAGTTCTTC,CASSVGGVEQFF
-,TRBV15,TRBJ1-1,-,TGTGCCACCAGCATCCGGGAGAACACTGAAGCTTTCTTT,CATSIRENTEAFF
-,TRBV19,TRBJ2-5,TRBD2,TGTGCCAGTAGCCCGGCGGGGGGAGGGCGAGAGACCCAGTACTTC,CASSPAGGGRETQYF
-,TRBV27,TRBJ1-4,-,TGTGCCAGCAGTTTATCATGGGCCACTAATGAAAAACTGTTTTTT,CASSLSWATNEKLFF
-,TRBV28,TRBJ2-1,TRBD1,TGTGCCAGCAGGAGGACAGGGAGCCATGAGCAGTTCTTC,CASRRTGSHEQFF
-,TRBV7-3,TRBJ2-3,-,TGTGCCAGCAGCTTACACAGGGAATCAGATACGCAGTATTTT,CASSLHRESDTQYF
-,TRBV27,TRBJ1-5,TRBD1,TGTGCCAGCAGTTTAATGGGGACAGGGAACAATCAGCCCCAGCATTTT,CASSLMGTGNNQPQHF
-,TRBV3-1/TRBV3-2,TRBJ2-1,-,TGTGCCAGCAGCCAAAAAGACTTCCTGACGTACAATGAGCAGTTCTTC,CASSQKDFLTYNEQFF
once,TRBV9,TRBJ1-2,TRBD1,TGTGCCAGCAGCTTCGGACAGGGGTCGGATGGCTACACCTTC,CASSFGQGSDGYTF
-,TRBV24-1,TRBJ2-1,TRBD1,TGTGCCACCAGTGACCGGGACAGGGGAAGCTCCTACAATGAGCAGTTCTTC,CATSDRDRGSSYNEQFF
-,TRBV27,TRBJ2-7,TRBD1,TGTGCCAGCAGTCCCTGGGGGACAGGGAACCGGCACGAGCAGTACTTC,CASSPWGTGNRHEQYF
-,TRBV2,TRBJ1-1,-,TGTGCCAGCACCCTGGAAGGGGTCACTGAAGCTTTCTTT,CASTLEGVTEAFF
-,TRBV28,TRBJ2-1,TRBD2,TGTGCCAGCAAAGCTTTTAGCGGGCCCGACAATGAGCAGTTCTTC,CASKAFSGPDNEQFF
-,TRBV6-5,TRBJ1-2,TRBD1,TGTGCCAGCAGTCTGGCCGGGACAGCTGGCTACACCTTC,CASSLAGTAGYTF
-,TRBV28,TRBJ2-2,TRBD1,TGTGCCAGCAGTTTCTCGGCAGGGGGCAAGATCGGGGAGCTGTTTTTT,CASSFSAGGKIGELFF
-,TRBV6-5,TRBJ1-1,TRBD1,TGTTCGGGGACAGGGTTCTTCGCAAGTGCTGAAGCTTTCTTT,CSGTGFFASAEAFF
-,TRBV11-2,TRBJ1-2,-,TGTGCCAGCAGCTTAGACCGGAACTATGGCTACACCTTC,CASSLDRNYGYTF
few,TRBV29-1,TRBJ1-2,-,TGCAGCGTTCCGACAGCCTGGTATGGCTACACCTTC,CSVPTAWYGYTF
once,TRBV9,TRBJ2-7,TRBD2,TGTGCCAGCAGCTCGGGACTAGCGGGAAGAGAGCAGTACTTC,CASSSGLAGREQYF
-,TRBV19,TRBJ2-6,-,TGTGCCAGTAGTTCGAGCTCTGGGGCCAACGTCCTGACTTTC,CASSSSSGANVLTF
-,TRBV24-1,TRBJ2-3,TRBD1,TGTGCCACCAGTGATCCTGGACAGGGTGGATCAGATACGCAGTATTTT,CATSDPGQGGSDTQYF
-,TRBV5-5,TRBJ1-2,-,TGTGCCAGCAGCTTGGACCAGGAACCCTATGGCTACACCTTC,CASSLDQEPYGYTF
-,TRBV18,TRBJ2-1,-,TGTGCCAGCTCAGCAGGCGACTACAATGAGCAGTTCTTC,CASSAGDYNEQFF
few,TRBV7-2,TRBJ2-6,-,TGTGCCAGCAGCGCACAGGCTTACACTGGGGCCAACGTCCTGACTTTC,CASSAQAYTGANVLTF
-,TRBV30,TRBJ1-1,TRBD1,TGTGCCTGGAGTCCGCAGGGGGATTATAGGGACACTGAAGCTTTCTTT,CAWSPQGDYRDTEAFF
-,TRBV5-1,TRBJ1-1,TRBD1,TGCGCCAGCAGCTCGGGACAGGGTAGCACTGAAGCTTTCTTT,CASSSGQGSTEAFF
-,TRBV6-5,TRBJ2-7,TRBD1,TGTGCCAGCAGTTACTCGGACAGGCGAAACGAGCAGTACTTC,CASSYSDRRNEQYF
-,TRBV7-2,TRBJ2-2,-,TGTGCCAGCACCCTCACGGCGACAGGGGAGCTGTTTTTT,CASTLTATGELFF
-,TRBV29-1,TRBJ1-1,-,TGCAGCGTTGAAAACGAGGCAGGGAACGCTGAAGCTTTCTTT,CSVENEAGNAEAFF
many,TRBV3-1/TRBV3-2,TRBJ2-2,-,TGTGCCAGCAGCCAAGGGGCGGGCACCGGGGAGCTGTTTTTT,CASSQGAGTGELFF
-,TRBV6-5,TRBJ1-3,-,TGTGCCAGCAGTTACATGGACAGCTCTGGAAACACCATATATTTT,CASSYMDSSGNTIYF
-,TRBV18,TRBJ2-3,TRBD2,TGTGCCAGCTCACCAAGGGCTAGCGGGGGAAGAGATACGCAGTATTTT,CASSPRASGGRDTQYF
-,TRBV24-1,TRBJ1-5,TRBD1,TGTGCCACCAGTGATGATCGGGACAGGGTGGAAGGTCAGCCCCAGCATTTT,CATSDDRDRVEGQPQHF
-,TRBV5-1,TRBJ1-2,TRBD1,TGCGCCAGCAGCTTGGGCCTACAGGGGGAAGGCTACACCTTC,CASSLGLQGEGYTF
-,TRBV3-1/TRBV3-2,TRBJ2-5,-,TGTGCCAGCAGCCAAGGAGTCGGGGGTGAGACCCAGTACTTC,CASSQGVGGETQYF
-,TRBV7-8,TRBJ2-5,TRBD2,TGTGCCAGCAGCCTGGGACTAGGAGTTCAAGAGACCCAGTACTTC,CASSLGLGVQETQYF
-,TRBV7-9,TRBJ2-7,TRBD1,TGTGCCAGCGGACAGGGAAGCTCCTACGAGCAGTACTTC,CASGQGSSYEQYF
-,TRBV19,TRBJ1-2,TRBD1,TGTGCCAGTAAGGCTAAGACAGGGGGCGGCTATGGCTACACCTTC,CASKAKTGGGYGYTF
-,TRBV18,TRBJ2-1,-,TGTGCCAGCTCACCCCCTCCTGCACAGGGCTCCTACAATGAGCAGTTCTTC,CASSPPPAQGSYNEQFF
few,TRBV28,TRBJ1-1,-,TGTGCCAGCAGCGGACAGCTTCACACTGAAGCTTTCTTT,CASSGQLHTEAFF
-,TRBV6-5,TRBJ1-2,-,TGTGCCAGCAGTTACCAGGAAGACTATGGCTACACCTTC,CASSYQEDYGYTF
-,TRBV28,TRBJ2-1,TRBD2,TGTGCCAGCAGTTCCACCGGGGGGAATGAGCAGTTCTTC,CASSSTGGNEQFF
-,TRBV5-1,TRBJ2-7,-,TGCGCCAGCAGCCCTCTATCGCCGTACGAGCAGTACTTC,CASSPLSPYEQYF
few,TRBV20-1,TRBJ2-3,-,TGCAGTGCTTTTACTTCAGATACGCAGTATTTT,CSAFTSDTQYF
-,TRBV10-3,TRBJ2-7,TRBD2,TGTGCCATCAGTGAAAGCTCAATAGCGGGCTACTCCGTTACCTACGAGCAGTACTTC,CAISESSIAGYSVTYEQYF
-,TRBV6-5,TRBJ1-2,-,TGTGCCAGCAGTTACTCGAGGAGAGGGAGGGATGGCTACACCTTC,CASSYSRRGRDGYTF
-,TRBV5-1,TRBJ1-6,TRBD1,TGCGCCAGCAGCTTATTTGGACAGGGTGGATCACCCCTCCACTTT,CASSLFGQGGSPLHF
-,TRBV6-5,TRBJ2-5,-,TGTGCCAGCAGTTACTCTGGAGCCCCCCGGCATGAGACCCAGTACTTC,CASSYSGAPRHETQYF
-,TRBV3-1/TRBV3-2,TRBJ2-5,TRBD2,TGTGCCAGCAGCCGAGCGGGGGAAGAGACCCAGTACTTC,CASSRAGEETQYF
once,TRBV5-1,TRBJ2-1,-,TGCGCCAGCAGCCCAGGCGGGGATCCCTACAATGAGCAGTTCTTC,CASSPGGDPYNEQFF
-,TRBV7-9,TRBJ2-7,-,TGTGCCAGCAGCTTATCAGGGAACGAGCAGTACTTC,CASSLSGNEQYF
-,TRBV11-3,TRBJ2-1,-,TGTGCCAGCAGCGATCAGGGTCCATCTCGTAATGAGCAGTTCTTC,CASSDQGPSRNEQFF
-,TRBV12-3/TRBV12-4,TRBJ1-2,TRBD1,TGTGCCAGCAGGGAGGGGGCTCATGGCTACACCTTC,CASREGAHGYTF
-,TRBV13,TRBJ1-6,-,TGTGCCAGCAGCTTACCCCAATCACCCCTCCACTTT,CASSLPQSPLHF
-,TRBV7-9,TRBJ1-6,TRBD1,TGTGCCAGCAGCTTACAGGGGGGCGCGAATTCACCCCTCCACTTT,CASSLQGGANSPLHF